This T cell receptor (beta chain) was found in a study of blood T cell repertoires in COVID-19. Across the whole study: T cells, B-cell-depleted T cells, or PBMCs supplied cDNA or gDNA.

Original processing notes: Counts of nucleated cells, estimated from reference gene primer amplification, were obtained. Profiled with immunoSEQ multiplex PCR; TCRdb holds only in-frame clones, not every one. Clonal size and the V and J genes are those of that table, whereas D and trimming came from the DNA. This table holds over 110,000 clones, approximately 88% found once. CDR3 size: 13 residues. V lost 1 base and J 7 bases, leaving 8 bases between the germline ends. Per the germline V gene, CDR1 is LGHDT and CDR2 is YNNKEL (reference sequence). The TCR was taken from a human donor in a cohort sampled during active COVID-19. The sequenced sample was peripheral blood. The chain joins TRBV3-1 (or the pseudogene TRBV3-2) to TRBJ1-5, with unresolved D. This CDR3 is CASSQGSRQPQHF. The CDR3, as DNA: TGTGCCAGCAGCCAAGGATCCAGGCAGCCCCAGCATTTT.